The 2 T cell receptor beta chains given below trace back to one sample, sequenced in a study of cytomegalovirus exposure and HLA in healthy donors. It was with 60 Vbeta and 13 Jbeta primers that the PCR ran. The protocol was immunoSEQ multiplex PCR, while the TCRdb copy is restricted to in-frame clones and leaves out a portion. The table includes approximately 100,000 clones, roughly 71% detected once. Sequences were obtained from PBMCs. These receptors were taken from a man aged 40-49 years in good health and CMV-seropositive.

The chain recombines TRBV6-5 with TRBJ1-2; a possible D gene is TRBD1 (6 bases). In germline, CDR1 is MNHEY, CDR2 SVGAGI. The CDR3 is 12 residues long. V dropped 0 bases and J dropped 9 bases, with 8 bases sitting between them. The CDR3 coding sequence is TGTGCCAGCAGTTACTCGACAGGACGCTACACCTTC. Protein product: CASSYSTGRYTF.

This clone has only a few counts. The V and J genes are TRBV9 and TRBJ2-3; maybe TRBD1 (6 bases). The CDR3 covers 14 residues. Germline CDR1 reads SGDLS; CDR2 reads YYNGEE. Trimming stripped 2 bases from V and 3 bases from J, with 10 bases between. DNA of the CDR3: TGTGCCAGCAGCGTCTCTACAGGGACAGATACGCAGTATTTT. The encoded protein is CASSVSTGTDTQYF.